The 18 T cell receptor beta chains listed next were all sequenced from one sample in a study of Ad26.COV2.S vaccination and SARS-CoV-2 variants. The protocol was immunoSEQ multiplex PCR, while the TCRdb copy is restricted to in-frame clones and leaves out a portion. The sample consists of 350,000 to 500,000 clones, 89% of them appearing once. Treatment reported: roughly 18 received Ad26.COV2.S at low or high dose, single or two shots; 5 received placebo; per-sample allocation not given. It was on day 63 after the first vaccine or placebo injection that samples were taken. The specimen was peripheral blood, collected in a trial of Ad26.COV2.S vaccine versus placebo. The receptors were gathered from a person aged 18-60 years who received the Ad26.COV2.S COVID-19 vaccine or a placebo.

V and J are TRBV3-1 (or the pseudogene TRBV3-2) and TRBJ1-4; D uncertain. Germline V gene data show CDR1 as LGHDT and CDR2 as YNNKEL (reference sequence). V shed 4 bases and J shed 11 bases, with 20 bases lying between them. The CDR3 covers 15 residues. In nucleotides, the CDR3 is TGTGCCAGCAGCCCCAGTGACACCGCGGCGGGGAAACTGTTTTTT. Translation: CASSPSDTAAGKLFF.

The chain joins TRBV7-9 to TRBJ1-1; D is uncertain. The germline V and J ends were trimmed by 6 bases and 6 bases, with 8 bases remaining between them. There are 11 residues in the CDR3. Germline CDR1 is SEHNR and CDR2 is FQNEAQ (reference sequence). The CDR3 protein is CASRRAAEAFF. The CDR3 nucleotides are TGTGCCAGCAGGCGGGCGGCTGAAGCTTTCTTT.

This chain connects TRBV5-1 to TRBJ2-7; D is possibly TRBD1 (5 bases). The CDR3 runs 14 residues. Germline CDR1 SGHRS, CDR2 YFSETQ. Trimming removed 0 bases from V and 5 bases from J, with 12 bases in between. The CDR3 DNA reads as TGCGCCAGCAGCTTGGCAGGGCATTCGGACGAGCAGTACTTC. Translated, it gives CASSLAGHSDEQYF.

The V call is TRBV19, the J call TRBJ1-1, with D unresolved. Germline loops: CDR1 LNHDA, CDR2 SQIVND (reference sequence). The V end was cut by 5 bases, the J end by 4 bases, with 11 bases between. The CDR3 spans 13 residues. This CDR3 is CASSSLRGTEAFF. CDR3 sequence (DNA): TGTGCCAGTAGTTCCTTACGGGGCACTGAAGCTTTCTTT.

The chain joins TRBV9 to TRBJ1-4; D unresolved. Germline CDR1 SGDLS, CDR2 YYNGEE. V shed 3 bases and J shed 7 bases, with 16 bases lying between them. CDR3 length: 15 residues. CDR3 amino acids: CASSASGSRGEKLFF. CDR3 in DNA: TGTGCCAGCAGCGCCTCCGGGTCTCGAGGTGAAAAACTGTTTTTT.

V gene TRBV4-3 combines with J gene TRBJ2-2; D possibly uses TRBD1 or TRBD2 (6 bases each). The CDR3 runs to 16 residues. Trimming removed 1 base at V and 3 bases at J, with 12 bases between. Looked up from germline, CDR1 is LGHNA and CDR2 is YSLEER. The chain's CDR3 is CASSQVGGPDTGELFF. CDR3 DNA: TGCGCCAGCAGCCAAGTCGGGGGCCCGGACACCGGGGAGCTGTTTTTT.

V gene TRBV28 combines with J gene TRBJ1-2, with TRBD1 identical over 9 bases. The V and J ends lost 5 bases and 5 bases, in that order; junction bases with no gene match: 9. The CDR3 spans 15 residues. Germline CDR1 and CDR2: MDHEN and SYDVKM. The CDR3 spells CASSRGDRVGYGYTF. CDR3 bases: TGTGCCAGCAGTCGCGGGGACAGGGTGGGGTATGGCTACACCTTC.

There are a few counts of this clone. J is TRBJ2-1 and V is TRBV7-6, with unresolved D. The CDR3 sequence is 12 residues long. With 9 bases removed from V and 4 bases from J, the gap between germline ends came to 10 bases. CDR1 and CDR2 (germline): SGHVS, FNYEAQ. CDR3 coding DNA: TGTGCCAGTTGGAGCCAATACAATGAGCAGTTCTTC. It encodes CASWSQYNEQFF. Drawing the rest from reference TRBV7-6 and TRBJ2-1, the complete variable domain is GAGVSQSPRYKVTKRGQDVALRCDPISGHVSLYWYRQALGQGPEFLTYFNYEAQQDKSGLPNDRFSAERPEGSISTLTIQRTEQRDSAMYRCASWSQYNEQFFGPGTRLTVL.

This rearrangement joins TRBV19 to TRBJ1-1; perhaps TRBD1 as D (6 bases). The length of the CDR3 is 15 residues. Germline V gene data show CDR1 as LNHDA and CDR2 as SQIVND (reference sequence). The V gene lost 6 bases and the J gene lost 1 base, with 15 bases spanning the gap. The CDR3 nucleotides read TGTGCCAGTAGACGGGGTGGGGGCCCGAACACTGAAGCTTTCTTT. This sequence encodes CASRRGGGPNTEAFF.

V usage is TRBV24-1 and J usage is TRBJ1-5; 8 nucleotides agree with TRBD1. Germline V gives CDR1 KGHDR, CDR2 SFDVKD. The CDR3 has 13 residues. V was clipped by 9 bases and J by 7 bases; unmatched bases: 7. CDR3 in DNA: TGTGCCACCTCAGGGGGCGGCGGGCAGCCCCAGCATTTT. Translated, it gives CATSGGGGQPQHF.

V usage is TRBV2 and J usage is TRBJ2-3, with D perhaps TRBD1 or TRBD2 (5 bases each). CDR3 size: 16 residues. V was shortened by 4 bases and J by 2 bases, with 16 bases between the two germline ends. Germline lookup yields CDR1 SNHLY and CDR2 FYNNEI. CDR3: CASSGGTSPPTDTQYF. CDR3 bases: TGTGCCAGCAGTGGTGGGACCTCACCGCCCACAGATACGCAGTATTTT.

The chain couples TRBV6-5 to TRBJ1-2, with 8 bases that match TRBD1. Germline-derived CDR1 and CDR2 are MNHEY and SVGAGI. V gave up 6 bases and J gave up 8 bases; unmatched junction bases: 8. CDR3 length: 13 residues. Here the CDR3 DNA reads TGTGCCAGCAGCCCACAGGGGGGCCGGGGCTACACCTTC. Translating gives CASSPQGGRGYTF.

The CDR3, as DNA: TGTGCCAGCAGCGGATCTAGCGGGGGGGCCTGGGAGACCCAGTACTTC. Translating it yields CASSGSSGGAWETQYF. This chain uses TRBV7-7 with TRBJ2-5; 12 nucleotides match TRBD2. With V trimmed by 5 bases and J by 5 bases, 9 bases remained unmatched. CDR3 length: 16 amino acids. CDR1 is SSHAT, CDR2 FNYEAQ, per germline (reference sequence).

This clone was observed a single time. DNA of the CDR3: TGTGCCAGTAGTCCGAGGGTATACAGGGTGAGGGCTGAAGCTTTCTTT. Amino acids: CASSPRVYRVRAEAFF. The gene calls are TRBV19 and TRBJ1-1; D perhaps matches TRBD1 (6 bases). This CDR3 region has 16 residues. V lost 5 bases and J 6 bases, leaving 22 bases between the germline ends. Looked up from germline, CDR1 is LNHDA and CDR2 is SQIVND (reference sequence).

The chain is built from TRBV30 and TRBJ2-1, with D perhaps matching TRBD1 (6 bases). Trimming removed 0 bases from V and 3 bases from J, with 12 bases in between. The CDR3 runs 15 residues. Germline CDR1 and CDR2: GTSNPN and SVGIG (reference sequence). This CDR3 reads CAWSVPRGYYNEQFF. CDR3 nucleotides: TGTGCCTGGAGTGTACCCAGGGGCTACTACAATGAGCAGTTCTTC.

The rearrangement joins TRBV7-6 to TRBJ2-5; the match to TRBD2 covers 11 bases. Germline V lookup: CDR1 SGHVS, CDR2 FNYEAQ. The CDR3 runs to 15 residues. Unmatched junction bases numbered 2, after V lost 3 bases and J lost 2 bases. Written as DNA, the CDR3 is TGTGCCAGCAGCTTCCGACTAGCGGGACAAGAGACCCAGTACTTC. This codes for CASSFRLAGQETQYF.

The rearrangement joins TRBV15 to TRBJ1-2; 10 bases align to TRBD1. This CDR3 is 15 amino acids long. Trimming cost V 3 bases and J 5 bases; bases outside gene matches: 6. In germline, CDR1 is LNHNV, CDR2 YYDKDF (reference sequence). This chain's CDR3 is CATSRGPGQGYGYTF. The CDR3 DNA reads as TGTGCCACCAGCAGGGGACCGGGACAGGGGTATGGCTACACCTTC.

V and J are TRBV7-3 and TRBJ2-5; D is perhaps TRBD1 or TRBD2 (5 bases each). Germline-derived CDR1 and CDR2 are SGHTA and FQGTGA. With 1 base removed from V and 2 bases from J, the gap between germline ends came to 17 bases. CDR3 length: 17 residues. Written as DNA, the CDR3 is TGTGCCAGCAGCTTAAAGCGGATGGTGGGGGAACAAGAGACCCAGTACTTC. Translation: CASSLKRMVGEQETQYF.